These T cell receptor beta chains were read from a single sample in a study of radiotherapy plus CTLA-4 blockade in lung cancer. TCRdb's copy holds only in-frame clones and misses some; the assay was immunoSEQ multiplex PCR. The sample has 40,000 to 50,000 clones, around 83% seen once. This specimen consisted of peripheral blood, obtained from a patient treated with radiotherapy plus ipilimumab. These receptors originate from a human donor with non-small cell lung cancer who had stable disease on radiotherapy plus ipilimumab. Each CDR3 is given without its conserved first and last residue.

>14|TRBV9
ASSQNRLAGENIQY
>13|TRBV28
ASRQGALRREKLF
>11|TRBV7-3
ASSQGKDEKLF
>13|TRBV7-3
ASSAQGPNAGELF
>16|TRBV7-9
ASSPPFRLAGLTDTQY
>13|TRBV4-1
ASSQVLAGVREQF
>12|TRBV28
ASSLGLGVNEQF
>11|TRBV5-6
ASSRGQDYEQF
>13|TRBV4-1
ASSQPGGLGYEQY
>14|TRBV9
ASSREGSSTNEKLF
>16|TRBV7-3
ASSLTGPARGSKNIQY
>13|TRBV18
ASSPREEANYGYT
>16|TRBV7-8
ASSSFGQGEIAKNIQY
>13|TRBV30
AWSVLGTGGDGYT
>16|TRBV15
ATSRSVFLAGSYNEQF
>11|TRBV10-3
AMGTGYGTEAF
>15|TRBV9
ASSVDPDRGNNYGYT
>16|TRBV4-1
ASSQDRGGRANTGELF
>12|TRBV28
ASSSGTGVHGYT
>13|TRBV6-5
ASSLRGSGANVLT
>11|TRBV5-6
ASSLGSAYEQY
>10|TRBV15
ATSRPDQPQH
>14|TRBV11-2
ASSLGPGTGVETQY
>15|TRBV5-6
ASSFLAGASSYNEQF
>13|TRBV19
ATSPRTRAQETQY
>12|TRBV2
ASSGQSGGNTIY
>13|TRBV11-2
ASSWDRAMNTEAF
>13|TRBV19
NLAWGTSGLYEQY
>14|TRBV15
ATSRSRRADDQPQH
>10|TRBV28
ASSYGGYEQY